This passage covers 4 T cell receptor beta chains from one sample sequenced in a study of T-cell memory formation after mild COVID-19. In TCRdb, the 5' RACE reads were re-called with MiXCR into one record per CDR3 protein. Of about 150,000 distinct CDR3 sequences listed, more than 14% are singletons. The specimen sequenced was PBMCs or a T cell subset sorted from them (not recorded which). The receptors here all came from an adult woman who had mild COVID-19 (a few samples of this study predate the infection). Cell type and time point are not known.

The rearrangement uses TRBV6-5 and TRBJ1-5, with a tentative D call TRBD1 (6 bases). The germline V gene has CDR1 MNHEY and CDR2 SVGAGI. Trimming took off 6 bases at V and 5 bases at J, with 17 bases between the two ends. This CDR3 contains 15 residues. The CDR3 is CASRPQGTGYQPQHF. The CDR3 DNA reads as TGTGCCAGCAGACCCCAGGGGACGGGGTATCAGCCCCAGCATTTT.

This clonotype showed up just a few times. The CDR3 sequence is CAVRNPGELFF. The CDR3, as DNA: TGTGCCGTTCGTAATCCCGGGGAGCTGTTTTTT. This chain joins TRBV30 and TRBJ2-2, with no clear D. The CDR3 has 11 amino acids. The V end lost 8 bases, the J end lost 6 bases, and 10 bases lay between the germline ends. Germline V gene sequence: CDR1 GTSNPN, CDR2 SVGIG (reference sequence).

The chain is built from TRBV24-1 and TRBJ1-5; D unresolved. Looked up from germline, CDR1 is KGHDR and CDR2 is SFDVKD. V was trimmed by 2 bases and J by 5 bases, leaving 12 bases between them. CDR3 length: 15 amino acids. The CDR3, as DNA: TGTGCCACCAGTGATTCCCGGCGGCCCTATCAGCCCCAGCATTTT. This codes for CATSDSRRPYQPQHF.

This clonotype was observed a handful of times. The CDR3 loop reads CASSPSSSVNEKLFF. The CDR3 region has the DNA TGTGCCAGCAGCCCCTCCAGTAGTGTTAATGAAAAACTGTTTTTT. This chain links TRBV7-9 with TRBJ1-4, with D unresolved. In germline, CDR1 is SEHNR, CDR2 FQNEAQ (reference sequence). The V end lost 5 bases, the J end lost 4 bases, and 14 bases lay between the germline ends. The CDR3 covers 15 residues. The full variable domain, rest sourced from reference TRBV7-9 and TRBJ1-4, is DTGVSQNPRHKITKRGQNVTFRCDPISEHNRLYWYRQTLGQGPEFLTYFQNEAQLEKSRLLSDRFSAERPKGSFSTLEIQRTEQGDSAMYLCASSPSSSVNEKLFFGSGTQLSVL.